Listed below are T cell receptor beta chains from one sample, sequenced in a study of T cell responses to AZD1222 COVID-19 vaccine. Sequenced by immunoSEQ multiplex PCR; TCRdb stores in-frame clones only, minus some. Counted here are approximately 150,000 clones, around 87% occurring once; the ten biggest clones make up 2% to 3%. This sample comprised peripheral blood, obtained on day 0 of AZD1222 vaccination. All receptors derive from an adult in good health. CDR3s include the opening cysteine and the closing phenylalanine or tryptophan. The order of the fields is J gene, V gene, D gene, clone size, CDR3 DNA, CDR3 protein. D genes are given only for firm matches. Only some rows state a clone size, as once, few, many or a class for expanded clones.

J gene: TRBJ2-7
V gene: TRBV5-1
D gene: -
clone size: few
CDR3 DNA: TGCGCCAGCGCAAATCAGGGGTCCTCCTACGAGCAGTACTTC
CDR3 protein: CASANQGSSYEQYF

J gene: TRBJ1-5
V gene: TRBV20-1
D gene: -
clone size: -
CDR3 DNA: TGCAGTGCTAGACTGGGTGGGCCCCAGCATTTT
CDR3 protein: CSARLGGPQHF

J gene: TRBJ2-5
V gene: TRBV6-1
D gene: TRBD2
clone size: -
CDR3 DNA: TGTGCCAGCAATGAAAGGGGATTAGGCATTGGGAGGGGCCAAGAGACCCAGTACTTC
CDR3 protein: CASNERGLGIGRGQETQYF

J gene: TRBJ2-7
V gene: TRBV11-2
D gene: TRBD2
clone size: -
CDR3 DNA: TGTGCCAGCAGCCTTAGGGTAGCGGGAGGGGACGAGCAGTACTTC
CDR3 protein: CASSLRVAGGDEQYF

J gene: TRBJ2-1
V gene: TRBV10-2
D gene: TRBD2
clone size: -
CDR3 DNA: TGCGCCAGCTCCCGGTGGGCGGGAGTTTCTGGGAGTGAGCAGTTCTTC
CDR3 protein: CASSRWAGVSGSEQFF

J gene: TRBJ1-6
V gene: TRBV5-5
D gene: -
clone size: -
CDR3 DNA: TGTGCCAGCAGCTTGGAGGCAGCTAATTCACCCCTCCACTTT
CDR3 protein: CASSLEAANSPLHF

J gene: TRBJ1-1
V gene: TRBV3-1/TRBV3-2
D gene: -
clone size: -
CDR3 DNA: TGTGCCAGCAGCCGACGGACGGGTAACACTGAAGCTTTCTTT
CDR3 protein: CASSRRTGNTEAFF

J gene: TRBJ2-1
V gene: TRBV7-9
D gene: TRBD1
clone size: -
CDR3 DNA: TGTGCCAGCAGCTCCCGGGACAGACAACAACGGGTGGAGTTCTTC
CDR3 protein: CASSSRDRQQRVEFF

J gene: TRBJ2-1
V gene: TRBV28
D gene: -
clone size: -
CDR3 DNA: TGTGCCAGCAGTTTAGGGCAGAACTACAATGAGCAGTTCTTC
CDR3 protein: CASSLGQNYNEQFF

J gene: TRBJ2-1
V gene: TRBV10-1
D gene: TRBD2
clone size: -
CDR3 DNA: TGCGCCAGCAGCCCCGGGACTAGCGGGAACCATGAGCAGTTCTTC
CDR3 protein: CASSPGTSGNHEQFF

J gene: TRBJ2-1
V gene: TRBV3-1/TRBV3-2
D gene: TRBD2
clone size: -
CDR3 DNA: TGTGCCAGCAGCCGTTCCGGGACTAAAGTCCGGCAGTTCTTC
CDR3 protein: CASSRSGTKVRQFF

J gene: TRBJ2-1
V gene: TRBV5-1
D gene: TRBD2
clone size: -
CDR3 DNA: TGCGCCAGCAGAAGCCCTAGCGGGAGGGCCTACAATGAGCAGTTCTTC
CDR3 protein: CASRSPSGRAYNEQFF

J gene: TRBJ1-2
V gene: TRBV5-4
D gene: -
clone size: -
CDR3 DNA: TGTGCCAGCAGCTTAATGGTGTCGGGATCTAACTATGGCTACACCTTC
CDR3 protein: CASSLMVSGSNYGYTF